This is a list of T cell receptor beta chains from one sample in a study of CD8+CD57+ T cells in acquired aplastic anemia. TCRdb re-called the reads with MiXCR, one entry per CDR3 protein. The sample includes 200,000 to 300,000 distinct CDR3 sequences, less than 85% of them seen just once. The sample comprised sorted CD4+, CD8+, or CD8+CD57+ T cells (not recorded which) from PBMCs. The origin of the receptors is a human donor with aplastic anemia. Both conserved end residues are part of each CDR3. The D gene is left open where the match is weak. For some rows the clone size is stated as once, few or many, or as a class when expanded; others skip it.

J: TRBJ1-5; length: 15; V: TRBV11-3; D: TRBD1; size: -; DNA: TGTGCCAGCAGCCAGGGGGCCTTTAACAATCAGCCCCAGCATTTT; CDR3: CASSQGAFNNQPQHF
J: TRBJ1-2; length: 14; V: TRBV7-9; D: -; size: -; DNA: TGTGCCAGCAGCTTAATGGCCGACATTCATGGCTACACCTTC; CDR3: CASSLMADIHGYTF
J: TRBJ2-5; length: 16; V: TRBV7-6; D: TRBD2; size: once; DNA: TGTGCCAGCAGCTTAACAGCGGGGGCTTGGGGAGAGACCCAGTACTTC; CDR3: CASSLTAGAWGETQYF
J: TRBJ1-2; length: 15; V: TRBV4-3; D: -; size: -; DNA: TGCGCCAGCAGCCAAGATTGGGCAGGGAACTATGGCTACACCTTC; CDR3: CASSQDWAGNYGYTF
J: TRBJ2-2; length: 17; V: TRBV7-9; D: -; size: -; DNA: TGTGCCAGCAGCTTAAGACAGGTTATCTCCGCTACACCTGAGCTGTTTTTT; CDR3: CASSLRQVISATPELFF
J: TRBJ2-3; length: 14; V: TRBV2; D: -; size: -; DNA: TGTGCCAGCGGGGAAGCGGGCAGAGATAAGCCGTATTATTTT; CDR3: CASGEAGRDKPYYF
J: TRBJ2-7; length: 14; V: TRBV7-8; D: -; size: once; DNA: TGTGCCACCAGCTTACCGGGAGTAGCCTACACGCAGTATTTC; CDR3: CATSLPGVAYTQYF
J: TRBJ2-3; length: 12; V: TRBV5-1; D: -; size: -; DNA: TGTGCCAGCAGCGTAGACACAGACACCCCGTATTTT; CDR3: CASSVDTDTPYF
J: TRBJ1-2; length: 13; V: TRBV7-2; D: -; size: few; DNA: TGTGCCAGCATACTGACAGGCACCTATGGCTACACCTTC; CDR3: CASILTGTYGYTF
J: TRBJ2-2; length: 14; V: TRBV4-2; D: TRBD2; size: few; DNA: TGTGCCAGCAGCAGCGGGAGGGCCCCCGGGGAGCTGTTTTTT; CDR3: CASSSGRAPGELFF
J: TRBJ1-2; length: 14; V: TRBV11-2; D: -; size: once; DNA: TGTGCCAGCAGCTTAGGACAGACAGACTATGGCTACACCTTC; CDR3: CASSLGQTDYGYTF
J: TRBJ1-2; length: 13; V: TRBV7-8; D: -; size: -; DNA: TGCGCCAGCAGCCAAGGCCTTGGTGGTGGTAACACCTTC; CDR3: CASSQGLGGGNTF
J: TRBJ2-7; length: 12; V: TRBV2; D: -; size: -; DNA: TGTGCCAGCAGTTTCAGGGATCACGAGCAGTACTTC; CDR3: CASSFRDHEQYF
J: TRBJ1-1; length: 17; V: TRBV7-2; D: -; size: -; DNA: TGTGCCAGCAGCGGGGGGGACTGTCCCCTGGTGAACACTGAAGCTTTCTTT; CDR3: CASSGGDCPLVNTEAFF
J: TRBJ2-6; length: 16; V: TRBV7-2; D: -; size: -; DNA: TGTGCCAGCAGCTTAGGTGCGGGCGTCACAGATACGCACCTGACTTTC; CDR3: CASSLGAGVTDTHLTF
J: TRBJ2-7; length: 14; V: TRBV7-3; D: -; size: -; DNA: TGTGCCAGCAGCGTACCAGGCGGAGGGCAAGATGAAGCTTTC; CDR3: CASSVPGGGQDEAF
J: TRBJ2-3; length: 14; V: TRBV7-8; D: -; size: -; DNA: TGTGCCAGCAGCAGGGCGCAAGGTCCGGATACGCAGTATTTT; CDR3: CASSRAQGPDTQYF
J: TRBJ1-1; length: 15; V: TRBV7-8; D: TRBD1; size: -; DNA: TGTGCCAGCAGCTTAGATCCGACCGGGACAGCTCAGGCTTTCTTT; CDR3: CASSLDPTGTAQAFF
J: TRBJ2-6; length: 16; V: TRBV9; D: -; size: once; DNA: TGTGCCAGCGGGATAGGGGGTAAATACCGGGTTTACGTCCTGACTTTC; CDR3: CASGIGGKYRVYVLTF
J: TRBJ2-7; length: 13; V: TRBV2; D: -; size: -; DNA: TGTGCCAGCAGGGAATTTGTCACAGACGAGCAGTACTTT; CDR3: CASREFVTDEQYF
J: TRBJ2-7; length: 13; V: TRBV20-1; D: -; size: -; DNA: TGCAGTGCTAGTTGGGGGCCGATCTACGAGCAGTACTTC; CDR3: CSASWGPIYEQYF
J: TRBJ2-1; length: 16; V: TRBV7-7; D: TRBD2; size: -; DNA: TGTGCTAGCAGCGAGAGTAGCGGGAGGGGTCAGGATGAGCAGTTCTTC; CDR3: CASSESSGRGQDEQFF